These 20 T cell receptor beta chains originate from one sample sequenced in a study of molecular identifiers for immune sequencing clone quantification. TCRdb re-called the PCR reads through MiXCR, storing one row per CDR3 protein. In the table there are about 300,000 distinct CDR3 sequences, around 21% of which are singletons. The specimen sequenced was naive CD8+ T cells from blood, with Jurkat cell RNA spiked in. Subset noted: FACS-sorted CD8+CD4-CCR7+CD45RA+ naive T cells. These receptors all come from a human donor in good health. Some libraries in this study had Jurkat cell RNA spiked in.

This clonotype occurred once. A read error may explain this, as a much larger clone is one base away. The chain carries TRBV29-1 and TRBJ1-1; D is perhaps TRBD1 (6 bases). The CDR3 extends over 14 amino acids. Germline V gene lookup returns CDR1 SQVTM and CDR2 ANQGSEA. The CDR3 coding sequence is TGCGGCGTTACAGGGTGGTCGCATAGCACTGAAGCTTTCTTT. Translated, it gives CGVTGWSHSTEAFF.

This clonotype was detected many times. The chain employs TRBV5-1 and TRBJ2-7; TRBD1 is a possible D gene (7 bases). The CDR3 sequence is 18 residues long. Trimming took off 0 bases at V and 2 bases at J, with 21 bases between the two ends. Germline CDR1 reads SGHRS; CDR2 reads YFSETQ. CDR3 DNA: TGCGCCAGCAGCTTGGCCCCAGGGGGGCTGGAATCGCCCTACGAGCAGTACTTC. This gives the protein CASSLAPGGLESPYEQYF.

This clonotype was found a few times. The rearrangement uses TRBV3-1 and TRBJ2-5; TRBD2 matches at 7 bases. After removal of 4 bases from V and 2 bases from J, the junction contained 1 base not matched to a gene. The CDR3 loop spans 13 amino acids. Germline CDR1 is LGHDT and CDR2 is YNNKEL (reference sequence). The DNA for the CDR3 is TGTGCCAGCAGCCCGGGGGGACAAGAGACCCAGTACTTC. Its protein product is CASSPGGQETQYF.

This clonotype was recorded at least ten times. J is TRBJ2-7 and V is TRBV7-9; no firm D call. V was trimmed by 5 bases and J by 5 bases, leaving 19 bases between them. The CDR3 is 15 residues long. Germline V lookup: CDR1 SEHNR, CDR2 FQNEAQ (reference sequence). The CDR3 DNA reads as TGTGCCAGCAGCCCTCAAGGGTCCTCCCTTGACGAGCAGTACTTC. It translates to CASSPQGSSLDEQYF.

This clonotype came up many times. V gene TRBV5-1 combines with J gene TRBJ2-5; perhaps TRBD2 as D (5 bases). Germline loops: CDR1 SGHRS, CDR2 YFSETQ. The CDR3 has 16 amino acids. The V gene lost 2 bases and the J gene lost 5 bases, with 19 bases spanning the gap. The CDR3 DNA is TGCGCCAGCAGCTTTCAGACTGACATCGGGGATGAGACCCAGTACTTC. Translated, it gives CASSFQTDIGDETQYF.

About this clonotype itself: A read error may account for a junction end that differs from germline. The chain links TRBV28 to TRBJ2-3; TRBD2 agrees at 14 bases. The CDR3 has 15 amino acids. Germline CDR1 and CDR2: MDHEN and SYDVKM. Here the CDR3 reads CASSRLAGGMDTRYF. CDR3 in DNA: TGTGCCAGCAGTAGACTAGCGGGAGGGATGGATACGCGGTATTTT.

This clonotype has ten or more counts. The V call is TRBV4-3, the J call TRBJ1-1; no definite D call. With 1 base removed from V and 0 bases from J, the gap between germline ends came to 3 bases. Germline CDR1 is LGHNA and CDR2 is YSLEER. The CDR3 length is 13 residues. The CDR3 loop is CASSQVLNTEAFF. CDR3 nucleotides: TGCGCCAGCAGCCAAGTGCTGAACACTGAAGCTTTCTTT.

Worth noting for this clonotype: A junction end diverges from the germline sequence, so it may reflect a read error. This chain connects TRBV19 to TRBJ1-2; unclear D gene. The CDR3 spans 13 residues. CDR1 is LNHDA, CDR2 SQIVND, per germline (reference sequence). The chain's CDR3 is CASTPGNNYGNTF. The CDR3 DNA reads as TGTGCCAGTACTCCAGGAAATAACTATGGCAACACCTTC.

This clonotype was seen many times. J is TRBJ1-2 and V is TRBV19; perhaps TRBD1 as D (5 bases). This CDR3 has 14 amino acids. The ends were cut back, 6 bases at V and 2 bases at J, with 13 bases in the middle. Germline CDR1 is LNHDA and CDR2 is SQIVND (reference sequence). The CDR3 DNA sequence: TGTGCCAGTAGCCCCGGGGGTTTGAACTATGGCTACACCTTC. Translating gives CASSPGGLNYGYTF.

This clonotype was seen repeatedly, ten times or more. The V gene is TRBV12-3 or TRBV12-4, the J gene TRBJ2-7; 7 bases are a match to TRBD1. The V and J ends lost 5 bases and 3 bases, in that order; junction bases with no gene match: 4. The CDR3 sequence is 13 residues long. The CDR3 coding sequence is TGTGCCAGCAGTAAAGGGGGCGGCTACGAGCAGTACTTC. It is translated as CASSKGGGYEQYF.

This clonotype was counted ten times or more. The chain uses TRBV19 and TRBJ1-1, with a tentative D call TRBD1 (6 bases). CDR1 LNHDA and CDR2 SQIVND come from the germline V gene (reference sequence). Trimming shortened V by 5 bases and J by 5 bases, and 12 bases separated the two germline ends. The CDR3 has 13 amino acids. CDR3 loop: CASSPPQGTEAFF. In DNA form, the CDR3 reads TGTGCCAGTAGTCCCCCACAGGGTACTGAAGCTTTCTTT.

This clonotype came up a few times. V usage is TRBV4-1 and J usage is TRBJ1-5; TRBD1 might be the D (6 bases). The CDR3 contains 16 residues. The V gene lost 1 base and the J gene lost 2 bases, with 12 bases spanning the gap. Germline loops: CDR1 MGHRA, CDR2 YSYEKL. The CDR3 coding sequence is TGCGCCAGCAGCCAAGCAGGGGTGGTGGGCAATCAGCCCCAGCATTTT. Protein: CASSQAGVVGNQPQHF.

For this clonotype: Being one base from a much bigger clone, this may be a read error. This chain links TRBV10-2 with TRBJ1-5; D gene unclear. This CDR3 spans 14 amino acids. Germline lookup yields CDR1 WSHSY and CDR2 SAAADI. In DNA form, the CDR3 reads TGCGCCAGCAATGACGGACGGAGCAATCGGCCCCAGCATTTT. Protein sequence: CASNDGRSNRPQHF.

At least ten counts were recorded for this clonotype. The CDR3 bases are TGTGCCAGCGCGACTAGGATAGAACGCGAGCAGTACTTC. Protein sequence: CASATRIEREQYF. V and J are TRBV25-1 and TRBJ2-7; D is possibly TRBD2 (6 bases). V was cut by 8 bases and J by 6 bases, with 17 bases left in between. The CDR3 runs to 13 residues. The V gene's germline CDR1 is MGHDK and CDR2 SYGVNS.

This clonotype showed up many times. The chain couples TRBV27 to TRBJ2-7; 7 nucleotides align to TRBD2. CDR1 is MNHEY, CDR2 SMNVEV, per germline (reference sequence). The ends lost 5 bases at V and 2 bases at J; junction bases unmatched: 6. The CDR3 consists of 14 residues. The CDR3: CASSPTRGAYEQYF. The DNA for the CDR3 is TGTGCCAGCAGTCCCACCCGGGGGGCCTACGAGCAGTACTTC.

A note on this clonotype: This could be a read error, since a much larger clone is one nucleotide away. This chain connects TRBV2 to TRBJ1-1; D is unclear. CDR3 length: 13 amino acids. V shed 1 base and J shed 4 bases, with 7 bases lying between them. Germline CDR1 is SNHLY and CDR2 is FYNNEI. In nucleotides, the CDR3 is TGTGCCAGCAGTGAAGGAATGAGCACTGAAGCTTTCTTT. This gives the protein CASSEGMSTEAFF.

The chain combines TRBV24-1 with TRBJ2-1; D perhaps matches TRBD1 (5 bases). The length of the CDR3 is 17 residues. V lost 3 bases to trimming and J lost 9 bases, with 23 bases between them. Germline-derived CDR1 and CDR2 are KGHDR and SFDVKD. CDR3 sequence: CATSDPFGASGNSEQFF. The CDR3 DNA sequence: TGTGCCACCAGTGATCCCTTTGGGGCCTCTGGGAACAGTGAGCAGTTCTTC.

This clonotype was observed a single time. It may be a read error: a sequence one base away is much more abundant. The V gene is TRBV7-8, the J gene TRBJ1-5; D is undetermined. V lost 5 bases and J lost 6, with 17 bases in between. Germline CDR1 reads SGHVS; CDR2 reads FQNEAQ. The CDR3 is 15 residues long. The CDR3 sequence is CASSRGSFGSQPQHF. Here the CDR3 DNA reads TGTGCCAGCAGCCGCGGTAGTTTTGGGAGTCAGCCCCAGCATTTT.

The gene calls are TRBV29-1 and TRBJ2-5; 14 bases fit TRBD2. Germline lookup yields CDR1 SQVTM and CDR2 ANQGSEA. J was trimmed by 1 base and V by 0 bases; bases with no gene match: 16. CDR3 length: 21 residues. CDR3 coding DNA: TGCAGCGTTGAAGACGAAAGGCCGGGACTAGCGGGGGCTAATTTCCAAGAGACCCAGTACTTC. It encodes CSVEDERPGLAGANFQETQYF.

Ten or more counts support this clonotype. The chain recombines TRBV29-1 with TRBJ1-2; D is unresolved. Per the germline V gene, CDR1 is SQVTM and CDR2 is ANQGSEA. Trimming took 2 bases from V and 2 from J, leaving 12 bases between them. This CDR3 comprises 14 residues. DNA of the CDR3: TGCAGCGTTGAAATGTCAGCTCCGAACTATGGCTACACCTTC. Translating gives CSVEMSAPNYGYTF.